This TCR beta chain stems from a study of blood T cell repertoires in COVID-19. Study-wide background: The United States, Italy and Spain were the sources of the acute and convalescent COVID-19 samples. PBMCs, B-cell-depleted T cells, or T cells were the source of the cDNA or gDNA that made up the material.

Original processing notes: Reference gene primer amplification gave nucleated cell count estimates. Sequenced by immunoSEQ multiplex PCR; TCRdb stores in-frame clones only, minus some. V and J calls and clone size are as listed in that table; D and trimming were resolved from the DNA. The table has nearly 110,000 clones, approximately 90% seen once; the top ten hold 6.8%. J was trimmed by 5 bases and V by 3 bases; bases with no gene match: 3. The germline V gene has CDR1 KGHSH and CDR2 LQKENI. CDR3 size: 15 residues. Sequenced sample: peripheral blood. The rearrangement uses TRBV18 and TRBJ1-4; 10 nucleotides match TRBD1. The clonotype was recovered from a man aged 50 to 60 with active or convalescent COVID-19. Written as DNA, the CDR3 is TGTGCCAGCTCACCGACGGGACAGGGGAATGAAAAACTGTTTTTT. Translation: CASSPTGQGNEKLFF.